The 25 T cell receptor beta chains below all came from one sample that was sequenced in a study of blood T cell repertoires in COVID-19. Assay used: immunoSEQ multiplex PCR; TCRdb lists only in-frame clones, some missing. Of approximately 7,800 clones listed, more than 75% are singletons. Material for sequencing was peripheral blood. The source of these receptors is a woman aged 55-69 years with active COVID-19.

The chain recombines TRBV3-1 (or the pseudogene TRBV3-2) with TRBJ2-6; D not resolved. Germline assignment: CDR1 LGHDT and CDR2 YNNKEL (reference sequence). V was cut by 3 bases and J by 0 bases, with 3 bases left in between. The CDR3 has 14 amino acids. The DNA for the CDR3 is TGTGCCAGCAGCCACCTCTCTGGGGCCAACGTCCTGACTTTC. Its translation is CASSHLSGANVLTF.

The CDR3 DNA is TGTGCCAGCAGCCCACAGGGGGTCTGGGGCTACACCTTC. Translated, it gives CASSPQGVWGYTF. V gene TRBV11-2 combines with J gene TRBJ1-2; 8 nucleotides agree with TRBD1. Germline V gives CDR1 SGHAT, CDR2 FQNNGV. The CDR3 sequence is 13 residues long. The junction had 7 bases not matched to a gene; V was cut back by 5 bases and J by 8 bases.

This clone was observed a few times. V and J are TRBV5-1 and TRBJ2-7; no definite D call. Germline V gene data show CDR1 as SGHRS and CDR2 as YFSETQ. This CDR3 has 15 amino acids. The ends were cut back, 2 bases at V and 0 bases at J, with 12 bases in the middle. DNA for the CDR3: TGCGCCAGCAGCTTTGTGGGCCGAAGCTCCTACGAGCAGTACTTC. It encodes CASSFVGRSSYEQYF.

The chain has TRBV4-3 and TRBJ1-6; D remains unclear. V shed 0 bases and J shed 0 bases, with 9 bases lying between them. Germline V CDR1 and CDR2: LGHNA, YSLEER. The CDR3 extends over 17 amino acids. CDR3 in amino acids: CASSQDRHSSYNSPLHF. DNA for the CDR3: TGCGCCAGCAGCCAAGATCGACATAGCTCCTATAATTCACCCCTCCACTTT.

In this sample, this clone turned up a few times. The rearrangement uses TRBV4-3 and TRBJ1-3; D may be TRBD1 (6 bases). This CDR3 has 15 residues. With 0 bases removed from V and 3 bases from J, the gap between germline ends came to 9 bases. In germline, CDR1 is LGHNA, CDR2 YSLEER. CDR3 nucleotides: TGCGCCAGCAGCCAAGATAGGACAGATGGAAACACCATATATTTT. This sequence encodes CASSQDRTDGNTIYF.

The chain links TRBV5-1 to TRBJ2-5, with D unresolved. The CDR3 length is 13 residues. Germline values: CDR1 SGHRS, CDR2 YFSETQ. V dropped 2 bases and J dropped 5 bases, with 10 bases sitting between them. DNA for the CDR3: TGCGCCAGCAGCTTTCCGATGGAGGAGACCCAGTACTTC. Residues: CASSFPMEETQYF.

CDR3 region: CASSIGLAGGYNEQFF. As DNA, the CDR3 is TGTGCCAGTAGTATCGGACTAGCGGGGGGGTACAATGAGCAGTTCTTC. The gene calls are TRBV19 and TRBJ2-1, with 15 bases that match TRBD2. The germline V gene has CDR1 LNHDA and CDR2 SQIVND (reference sequence). J was trimmed by 4 bases and V by 3 bases; bases with no gene match: 1. This CDR3 is built from 16 residues.

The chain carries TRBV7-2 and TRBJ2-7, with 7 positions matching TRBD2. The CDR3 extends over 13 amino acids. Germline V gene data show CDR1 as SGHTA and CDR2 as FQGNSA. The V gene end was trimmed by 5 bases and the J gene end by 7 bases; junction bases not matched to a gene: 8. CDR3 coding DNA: TGTGCCAGCAGCCCATTAGGCGGGGGAGAGCAGTACTTC. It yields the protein CASSPLGGGEQYF.

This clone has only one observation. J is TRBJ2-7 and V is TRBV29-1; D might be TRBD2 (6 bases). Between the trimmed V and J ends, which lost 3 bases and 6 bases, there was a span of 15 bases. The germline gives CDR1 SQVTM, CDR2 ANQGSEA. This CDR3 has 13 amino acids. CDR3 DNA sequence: TGCAGCGTTGACATCGGGGGATCGGGCGAGCAGTACTTC. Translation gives CSVDIGGSGEQYF.

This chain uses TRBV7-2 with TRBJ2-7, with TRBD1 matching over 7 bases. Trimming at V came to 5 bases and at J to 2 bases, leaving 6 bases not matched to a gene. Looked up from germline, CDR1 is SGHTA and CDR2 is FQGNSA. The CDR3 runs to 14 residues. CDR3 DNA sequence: TGTGCCAGCAGCAAGGACAGGACCGCCTACGAGCAGTACTTC. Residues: CASSKDRTAYEQYF.

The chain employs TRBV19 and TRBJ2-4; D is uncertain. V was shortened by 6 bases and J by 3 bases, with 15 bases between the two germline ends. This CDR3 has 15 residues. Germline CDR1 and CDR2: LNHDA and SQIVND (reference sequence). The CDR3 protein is CASSISSLRKNIQYF. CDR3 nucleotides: TGTGCCAGTAGCATCTCATCCCTGCGCAAAAACATTCAGTACTTC.

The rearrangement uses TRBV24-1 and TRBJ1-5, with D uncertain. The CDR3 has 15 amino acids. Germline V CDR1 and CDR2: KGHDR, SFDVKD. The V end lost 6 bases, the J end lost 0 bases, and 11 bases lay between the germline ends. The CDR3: CATSRNGYSNQPQHF. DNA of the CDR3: TGTGCCACCAGTAGGAACGGGTATAGCAATCAGCCCCAGCATTTT.

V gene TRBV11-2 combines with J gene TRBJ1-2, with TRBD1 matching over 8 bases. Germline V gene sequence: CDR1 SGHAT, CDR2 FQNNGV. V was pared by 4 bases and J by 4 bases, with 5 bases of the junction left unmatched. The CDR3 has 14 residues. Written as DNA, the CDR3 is TGTGCCAGCAGCTCTCGGACAGGGATCTATGGCTACACCTTC. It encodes CASSSRTGIYGYTF.

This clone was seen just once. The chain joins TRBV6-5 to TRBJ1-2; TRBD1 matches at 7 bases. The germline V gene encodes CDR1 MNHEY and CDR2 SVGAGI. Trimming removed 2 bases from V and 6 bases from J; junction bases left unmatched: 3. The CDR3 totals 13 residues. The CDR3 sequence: CASSYTGADGYTF. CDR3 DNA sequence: TGTGCCAGCAGTTACACAGGGGCCGATGGCTACACCTTC.

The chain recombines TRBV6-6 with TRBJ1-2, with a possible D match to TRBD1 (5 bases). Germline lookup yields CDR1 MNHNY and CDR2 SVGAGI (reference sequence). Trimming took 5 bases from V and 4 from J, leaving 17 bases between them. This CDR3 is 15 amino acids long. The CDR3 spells CASSARQSHPYGYTF. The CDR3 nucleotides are TGTGCCAGCAGTGCCCGACAGAGTCACCCCTATGGCTACACCTTC.

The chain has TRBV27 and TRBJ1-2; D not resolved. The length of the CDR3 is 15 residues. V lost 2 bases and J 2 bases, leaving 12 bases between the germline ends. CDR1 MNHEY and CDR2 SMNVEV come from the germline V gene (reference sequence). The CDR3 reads CASSLNRGPNYGYTF. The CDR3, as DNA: TGTGCCAGCAGTTTAAACCGCGGGCCGAACTATGGCTACACCTTC.

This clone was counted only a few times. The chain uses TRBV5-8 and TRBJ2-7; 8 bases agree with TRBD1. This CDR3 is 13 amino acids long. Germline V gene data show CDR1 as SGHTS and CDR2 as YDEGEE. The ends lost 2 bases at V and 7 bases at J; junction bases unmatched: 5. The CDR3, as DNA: TGTGCCAGCAGCTTTCAGGGGGCGAGGGAGCAGTACTTC. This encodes CASSFQGAREQYF.

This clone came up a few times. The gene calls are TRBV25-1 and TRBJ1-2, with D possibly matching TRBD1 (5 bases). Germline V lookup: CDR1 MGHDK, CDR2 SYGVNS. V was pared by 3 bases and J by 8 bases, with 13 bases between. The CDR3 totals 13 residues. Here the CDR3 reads CASSDPGRVGYTF. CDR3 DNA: TGTGCCAGCAGTGACCCAGGGAGGGTAGGCTACACCTTC.

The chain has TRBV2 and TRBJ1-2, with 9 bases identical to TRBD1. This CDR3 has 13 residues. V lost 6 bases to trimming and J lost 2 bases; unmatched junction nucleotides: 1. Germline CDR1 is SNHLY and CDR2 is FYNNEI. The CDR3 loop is CASSGTGNYGYTF. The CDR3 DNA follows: TGTGCCAGCAGCGGGACAGGGAACTATGGCTACACCTTC.

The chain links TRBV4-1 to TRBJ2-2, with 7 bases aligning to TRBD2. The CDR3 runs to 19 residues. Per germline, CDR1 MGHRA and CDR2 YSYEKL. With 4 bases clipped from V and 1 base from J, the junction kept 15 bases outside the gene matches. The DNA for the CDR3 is TGCGCCAGCAGCCTACTTATGGTTCGGGGGGATCGGAACACCGGGGAGCTGTTTTTT. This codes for CASSLLMVRGDRNTGELFF.

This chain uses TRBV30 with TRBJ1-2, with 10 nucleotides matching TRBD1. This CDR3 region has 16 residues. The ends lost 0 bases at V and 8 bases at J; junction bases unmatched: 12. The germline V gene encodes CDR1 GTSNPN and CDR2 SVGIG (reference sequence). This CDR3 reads CAWSVRWGTGEYGYTF. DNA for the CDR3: TGTGCCTGGAGTGTACGGTGGGGGACAGGGGAATACGGCTACACCTTC.

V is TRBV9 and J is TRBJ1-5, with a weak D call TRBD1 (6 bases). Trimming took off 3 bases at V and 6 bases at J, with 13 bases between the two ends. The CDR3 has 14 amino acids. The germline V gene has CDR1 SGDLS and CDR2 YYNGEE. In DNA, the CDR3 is TGTGCCAGCAGCGCCCGGGCAGGGGTTCAGCCCCAGCATTTT. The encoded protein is CASSARAGVQPQHF.

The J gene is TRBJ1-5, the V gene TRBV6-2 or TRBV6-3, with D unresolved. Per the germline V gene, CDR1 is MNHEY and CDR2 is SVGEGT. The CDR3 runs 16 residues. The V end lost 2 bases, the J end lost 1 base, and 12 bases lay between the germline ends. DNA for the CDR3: TGTGCCAGCAGTTACCGGGGTTTAGGGAGCAATCAGCCCCAGCATTTT. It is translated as CASSYRGLGSNQPQHF.

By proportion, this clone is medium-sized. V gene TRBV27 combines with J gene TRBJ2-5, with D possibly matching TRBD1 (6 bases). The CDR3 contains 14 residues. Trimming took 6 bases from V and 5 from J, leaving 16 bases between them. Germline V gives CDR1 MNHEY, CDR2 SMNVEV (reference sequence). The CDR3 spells CASRTLGHGETQYF. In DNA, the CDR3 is TGTGCCAGCAGGACACTGGGACACGGGGAGACCCAGTACTTC.

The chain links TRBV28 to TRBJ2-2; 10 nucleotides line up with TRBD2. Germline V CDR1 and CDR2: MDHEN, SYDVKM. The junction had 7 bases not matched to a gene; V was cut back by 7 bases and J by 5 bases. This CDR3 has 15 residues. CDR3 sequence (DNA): TGTGCCAGCACCCATAGCGGGGGGCGAACCGGGGAGCTGTTTTTT. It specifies CASTHSGGRTGELFF.